The TCR beta chain described here comes from a study of identical twins. Study-wide results and limits: Model-predicted out-of-frame TCR alpha sharing fell below observed values in monozygotic twins. Conclusions relied on cross-sectional statistical analysis, not following the same donors.

A remark on this clonotype: Its antigen is unidentified.

Carrying unique molecular identifiers, the cDNA also gained a universal primer site through template switching. TCRdb called the 5' RACE reads again in MiXCR, with one record for every CDR3 protein. The repertoire holds about 280,000 distinct CDR3 sequences, with about 8% as singletons. Trimming cost V 4 bases and J 5 bases; bases outside gene matches: 11. Germline loops: CDR1 KGHDR, CDR2 SFDVKD. The length of the CDR3 is 17 residues. The sample was also linked to a second study, of yellow fever vaccine responses in identical twins. Turning to that study: Reportedly, the response of twins' T cells to the vaccine seemed partly convergent, partly personalized.

Material for sequencing was memory (CD45RO+) T cells sorted from blood. The TCR sequence derives from a woman between 18 and 30 years old in good health. This chain uses TRBV24-1 with TRBJ2-3; 10 bases align to TRBD2. This CDR3 is CATSDYPLAGEKDTQYF. CDR3 nucleotides: TGTGCCACCAGTGACTATCCTCTAGCGGGAGAAAAAGATACGCAGTATTTT.